A selection of T cell receptor beta chains follows, all from one sample in a study of glioma-infiltrating T cells. TCRdb ran MiXCR on the multiplex PCR reads and lists one entry per CDR3 protein. The sample includes 44,000 or so distinct CDR3 sequences, more than 20% of them seen just once. The sequenced sample consisted of glioma tissue, nonneoplastic brain tissue, or PBMCs (not recorded which). The receptor source for this set is a human donor with low-grade glioma or glioblastoma, undergoing nonglioma brain surgery, or in good health (not recorded which). Each CDR3 is given with its conserved first and last residue. D genes are given only for firm matches. Clone size, where shown, is once, few, many, or a class for clones that have expanded.

-	TRBV2	TRBJ2-1	TRBD1	CASSEPGTAYNEQFF	TGTGCCAGCAGTGAACCCGGGACAGCATACAATGAGCAGTTCTTC
-	TRBV19	TRBJ1-1	TRBD1	CASSRTGGITEAFF	TGTGCCAGTAGTAGGACAGGGGGGATCACTGAAGCTTTCTTT
few	TRBV7-9	TRBJ2-7	TRBD1	CASSPPGTGEPYEQYF	TGTGCCAGCAGTCCTCCAGGGACAGGGGAGCCCTACGAGCAGTACTTC
many	TRBV6-1	TRBJ1-1	-	CASSHPGDAYPSEAFF	TGTGCCAGCAGTCACCCCGGGGACGCATACCCCAGTGAAGCTTTCTTT
many	TRBV6-2/TRBV6-3	TRBJ2-5	TRBD1	CASSYFGTAQETQYF	TGTGCCAGCAGCTACTTTGGGACAGCCCAAGAGACCCAGTACTTC
many	TRBV5-5	TRBJ1-1	-	CASSLGQDTEAFF	TGTGCCAGCAGCTTGGGGCAGGACACTGAAGCTTTCTTT
many	TRBV7-2	TRBJ2-7	-	CASSFVGSEQYF	TGTGCCAGCAGCTTCGTCGGTTCCGAGCAGTACTTC
-	TRBV12-3/TRBV12-4	TRBJ2-1	-	CASSFQKHNEQFF	TGTGCCAGCAGTTTCCAGAAACACAATGAGCAGTTCTTC
many	TRBV7-2	TRBJ1-2	TRBD1	CASSLRTGGDYGYTF	TGTGCCAGCAGCTTAAGGACAGGGGGAGACTATGGCTACACCTTC
many	TRBV7-2	TRBJ2-7	-	CASSLEGQSYEQYF	TGTGCCAGCAGCTTAGAGGGACAATCCTACGAGCAGTACTTC
many	TRBV11-2	TRBJ2-1	-	CASSPNGYNEQFF	TGTGCCAGCAGCCCAAACGGCTACAATGAGCAGTTCTTC
many	TRBV2	TRBJ1-1	-	CASQHTEAFF	TGTGCCAGCCAGCACACTGAAGCTTTCTTT
many	TRBV7-3	TRBJ2-2	TRBD1	CASSLSTGATGELFF	TGTGCCAGCAGTTTATCGACAGGGGCCACCGGGGAGCTGTTTTTT
-	TRBV6-1	TRBJ2-7	-	CASRSTAWGADEQYF	TGTGCAAGCAGAAGTACCGCGTGGGGGGCCGACGAGCAGTACTTC
many	TRBV7-6	TRBJ1-3	-	CASSGVDRAIYF	TGTGCCAGCAGCGGAGTTGACCGGGCCATATATTTT
many	TRBV7-9	TRBJ1-5	TRBD1	CAGRQGNQPQHF	TGTGCCGGACGACAGGGAAATCAGCCCCAGCATTTT
many	TRBV7-2	TRBJ1-1	-	CASSVGMDTEAFF	TGTGCCAGCAGCGTGGGTATGGACACTGAAGCTTTCTTT
many	TRBV6-1	TRBJ1-2	-	CASIGTTKDNYGYTF	TGTGCCAGCATCGGGACGACGAAGGATAACTATGGCTACACCTTC
many	TRBV3-1	TRBJ2-3	TRBD1	CASSRRIGQGTDTQYF	TGTGCCAGCAGCCGACGAATAGGACAGGGAACAGATACGCAGTATTTT
-	TRBV28	TRBJ2-2	-	CASSLVNYRLQTGELFF	TGTGCCAGCAGTTTGGTAAACTACCGACTCCAAACCGGGGAGCTGTTTTTT
many	TRBV2	TRBJ1-5	-	CASSEEGNQPQHF	TGTGCCAGCAGTGAGGAGGGAAATCAGCCCCAGCATTTT
many	TRBV20-1	TRBJ2-4	TRBD1	CSAGGRTEGIQYF	TGCAGTGCAGGGGGCCGGACTGAAGGCATTCAGTACTTC
medium-sized	TRBV20-1	TRBJ1-5	TRBD1	CSAPGQGNQPQHF	TGCAGTGCACCGGGACAGGGTAATCAGCCCCAGCATTTT
-	TRBV20-1	TRBJ1-5	TRBD1	CSVPKDRALNQPQHF	TGCAGCGTCCCTAAAGACAGGGCCCTCAATCAGCCCCAGCATTTT
-	TRBV28	TRBJ1-1	TRBD1	CAGAEGQGKTEAFF	TGTGCCGGCGCCGAAGGACAGGGAAAGACTGAAGCTTTCTTT
many	TRBV12-5	TRBJ2-1	-	CASGWGHEQFF	TGTGCTAGTGGTTGGGGACATGAGCAGTTCTTC
many	TRBV2	TRBJ2-1	TRBD2	CASFGAGGISNRNEQFF	TGTGCCAGCTTCGGAGCGGGGGGAATATCCAATCGGAATGAGCAGTTCTTC
many	TRBV4-1	TRBJ1-1	-	CASSQDTDLNTEAFF	TGCGCCAGCAGCCAAGATACAGATTTAAACACTGAAGCTTTCTTT
-	TRBV2	TRBJ2-5	TRBD1	CASSEGQGLVETKYF	TGTGCCAGCAGTGAAGGACAGGGGCTGGTAGAGACCAAGTACTTC
-	TRBV28	TRBJ2-5	-	CASRSGGQSETQYF	TGTGCCAGCAGGAGTGGCGGACAGTCGGAGACCCAGTACTTC
many	TRBV7-6	TRBJ1-5	-	CASSRDGDSNQPQHF	TGTGCCAGCAGCCGGGACGGCGATAGCAATCAGCCCCAGCATTTT
medium-sized	TRBV27	TRBJ1-5	TRBD1	CASSTGQGHYSNQPQHF	TGTGCCAGCAGTACGGGACAGGGTCATTATAGCAATCAGCCCCAGCATTTT
-	TRBV9	TRBJ2-7	TRBD1	CASSVGTGTYEQYF	TGTGCCAGCAGCGTAGGGACAGGGACCTACGAGCAGTACTTC
once	TRBV20-1	TRBJ1-5	-	CSAREDRRPYSNQPQHF	TGCAGTGCTAGAGAGGACAGAAGGCCCTATAGCAATCAGCCCCAGCATTTT
many	TRBV5-1	TRBJ1-1	-	CASSFTGRGTEAFF	TGCGCCAGCAGCTTCACAGGGCGTGGGACTGAAGCTTTCTTT
-	TRBV29-1	TRBJ2-5	-	CSLLEGGETQYF	TGCAGCTTGCTAGAGGGAGGCGAGACCCAGTACTTC
many	TRBV13	TRBJ2-5	-	CASSSERGETQYF	TGTGCCAGCAGCTCCGAAAGGGGAGAGACCCAGTACTTC
-	TRBV4-1	TRBJ2-1	-	CASSQAGVGSYNEQFF	TGCGCCAGCAGCCAAGCGGGAGTTGGCTCCTACAATGAGCAGTTCTTC
many	TRBV2	TRBJ1-2	TRBD1	CASSDPRDRGSHGYTF	TGTGCCAGCAGTGATCCCCGGGACAGGGGCTCCCATGGCTACACCTTC
many	TRBV28	TRBJ2-7	TRBD1	CASSNRGLSSYEQYF	TGTGCCAGCAGCAACAGGGGGTTGAGCTCCTACGAGCAGTACTTC
many	TRBV7-2	TRBJ2-5	-	CASSSTRLDQETQYF	TGTGCCAGCAGCTCGACACGACTAGACCAAGAGACCCAGTACTTC